Sequencing of this T cell receptor (beta chain) was carried out in a study of shared clonotypes between healthy human individuals. About the research overall: CD8 memory received one plate per donor, CD8 naive two, CD4 memory three and CD4 naive three. Study outcomes and limitations: Read depth was anticipated to influence clonotype sharing among donors. The study generally estimated greater richness for naive than memory subsets.

The naive CD8 subset, CD45RO-negative cells positively selected for CCR7, excluded terminally differentiated effector memory CD45RA+ cells. Nashville, Tennessee was home to all donors, each a Caucasian adult. Clones were sequenced by immunoSEQ multiplex PCR, and TCRdb holds only the in-frame ones, with some missing. Here the sample spans millions of clones, about 95% being singletons. This clone appeared a single time. Its matching antigen is unknown. Sequencing input: naive CD8+ T cells sorted from blood. The receptor's source is a man between 18 and 29 years old in good health.

The CDR3 coding sequence is TGTGCCAGCAGCTCAACTAGCGAGCCTTCCTACAATGAGCAGTTCTTC. Translating gives CASSSTSEPSYNEQFF. The chain is built from TRBV5-4 and TRBJ2-1, with 7 bases aligning to TRBD2. Germline V gene sequence: CDR1 SGHNT, CDR2 YYREEE (reference sequence). CDR3 length: 16 amino acids. Trimming cost V 3 bases and J 1 base; bases outside gene matches: 7.